The following is a T cell receptor beta chain sequence with its context. The antigen is undetermined. The sample belongs to a study of cytomegalovirus exposure and HLA in healthy donors. 60 Vbeta and 13 Jbeta primers were used in PCR. The data were produced by immunoSEQ multiplex PCR, yet TCRdb's version contains in-frame clones alone and is incomplete. The clone table shows around 110,000 clones, with the ten largest holding 5.5% to 8%. Study-wide results and limits: Later genetic work tied a missense DCLRE1C variant to beta-chain V and J trimming. When the data were analyzed later, several of the most significant clusters appeared to be linked to common viral pathogens.

Germline V gene sequence: CDR1 SGHRS, CDR2 YFSETQ. CDR3 length: 14 residues. V shed 5 bases and J shed 4 bases, with 13 bases lying between them. The chain employs TRBV5-1 and TRBJ2-1; perhaps TRBD2 as D (5 bases). The source material was PBMCs. This TCR derives from a man between 40 and 49 years old in good health and CMV-seropositive. Here the CDR3 reads CASSFGGSYNEQFF. DNA for the CDR3: TGCGCCAGCAGTTTTGGCGGGTCTTACAATGAGCAGTTCTTC.